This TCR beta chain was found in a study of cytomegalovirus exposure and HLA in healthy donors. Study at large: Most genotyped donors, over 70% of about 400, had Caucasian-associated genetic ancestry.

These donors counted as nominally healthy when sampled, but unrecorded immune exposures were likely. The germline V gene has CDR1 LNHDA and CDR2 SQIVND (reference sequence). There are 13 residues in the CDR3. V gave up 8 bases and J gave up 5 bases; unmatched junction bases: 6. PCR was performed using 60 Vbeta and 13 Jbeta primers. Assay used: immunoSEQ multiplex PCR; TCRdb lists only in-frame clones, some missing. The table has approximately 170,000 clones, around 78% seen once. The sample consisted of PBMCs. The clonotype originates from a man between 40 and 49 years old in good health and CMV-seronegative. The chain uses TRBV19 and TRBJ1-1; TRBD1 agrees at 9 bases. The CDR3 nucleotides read TGTGCCAGTGGAACAGGGGGCGGGACTGAAGCTTTCTTT. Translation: CASGTGGGTEAFF.